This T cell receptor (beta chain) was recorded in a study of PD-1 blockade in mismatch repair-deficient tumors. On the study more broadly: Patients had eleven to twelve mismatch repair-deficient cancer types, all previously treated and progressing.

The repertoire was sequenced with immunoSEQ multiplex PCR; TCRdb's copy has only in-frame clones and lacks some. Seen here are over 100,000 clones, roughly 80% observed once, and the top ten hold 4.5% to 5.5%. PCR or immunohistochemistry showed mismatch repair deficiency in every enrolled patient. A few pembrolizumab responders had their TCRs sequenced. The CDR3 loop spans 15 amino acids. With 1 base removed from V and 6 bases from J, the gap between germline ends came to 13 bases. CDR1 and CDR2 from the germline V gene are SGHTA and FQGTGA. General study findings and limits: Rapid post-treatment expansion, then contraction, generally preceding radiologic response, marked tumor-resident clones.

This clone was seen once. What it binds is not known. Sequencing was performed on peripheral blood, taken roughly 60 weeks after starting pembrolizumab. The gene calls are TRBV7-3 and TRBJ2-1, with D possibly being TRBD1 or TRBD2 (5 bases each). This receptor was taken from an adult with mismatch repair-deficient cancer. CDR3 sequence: CASSLSPTRGNEQFF. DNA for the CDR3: TGTGCCAGCAGCTTAAGTCCCACTAGGGGCAATGAGCAGTTCTTC.